This TCR beta chain originates from a study of T cell changes during pregnancy in multiple sclerosis. V gave up 4 bases and J gave up 2 bases, with 19 bases separating them. Germline V gives CDR1 SGDLS, CDR2 YYNGEE. The CDR3 has 17 amino acids. Generated by immunoSEQ multiplex PCR, the TCRdb table keeps only in-frame clones and is missing some. The top ten hold around 1.8% of the sample, which has roughly 80,000 clones, around 91% seen once. The rearrangement joins TRBV9 to TRBJ2-1; possibly TRBD2 for D (7 bases). Here the sequenced sample was peripheral blood, taken before pregnancy. The receptor comes from a female donor with multiple sclerosis, enrolled in a pregnancy study. The CDR3, as DNA: TGTGCCAGCAGCCCACCCCGGAACGGGGGGCCCTACAATGAGCAGTTCTTC. It specifies CASSPPRNGGPYNEQFF.